The 11 T cell receptor beta chains below were found in one sample sequenced in a study of cytomegalovirus exposure and HLA in healthy donors. With 60 Vbeta and 13 Jbeta primers, the PCR was carried out. The data were produced by immunoSEQ multiplex PCR, yet TCRdb's version contains in-frame clones alone and is incomplete. The sample lists some 120,000 clones, about 80% occurring once. The sequencing sample was made of PBMCs. These receptors all stem from a woman aged 18-29 years in good health and CMV-seronegative.

This chain uses TRBV6-1 with TRBJ2-2; perhaps TRBD2 as D (6 bases). Trimming cost V 6 bases and J 4 bases, with 12 bases left between them. The CDR3 is made up of 14 amino acids. From germline, CDR1 is MNHNS and CDR2 SASEGT. The CDR3 nucleotides read TGTGCCAGCAGCCCCCGGGGGATCACCGGGGAGCTGTTTTTT. Residues: CASSPRGITGELFF.

In DNA form, the CDR3 reads TGTGCCAGCAGCCCCAGGGGAGAGGGCGGCTACACCTTC. Its translation: CASSPRGEGGYTF. The chain carries TRBV27 and TRBJ1-2; a weak D match, TRBD1 (6 bases). Trimming pared 6 bases from V and 8 bases from J, leaving 16 bases between. This CDR3 has 13 residues. Germline values: CDR1 MNHEY, CDR2 SMNVEV (reference sequence).

The chain couples TRBV27 to TRBJ1-5; 10 nucleotides agree with TRBD1. CDR3 length: 17 amino acids. Germline CDR1 is MNHEY and CDR2 is SMNVEV (reference sequence). The junction had 13 bases not matched to a gene; V was cut back by 5 bases and J by 6 bases. The CDR3, as DNA: TGTGCCAGCAGTGGGGGACAGGGGTTTTGGTTGGGTCAGCCCCAGCATTTT. The encoded protein is CASSGGQGFWLGQPQHF.

V is TRBV11-3 and J is TRBJ2-1; 9 bases align to TRBD2. The germline V gene encodes CDR1 SGHNT and CDR2 YENEEA. This CDR3 region has 17 residues. The trim removed 1 base at V and 6 bases at J, leaving 10 bases unmatched. The CDR3 protein is CASSLGRWTSESNEQFF. The CDR3 nucleotides are TGTGCCAGCAGCTTAGGTCGCTGGACTAGCGAGTCCAATGAGCAGTTCTTC.

About this clone itself: The sample holds other DNA sequences that translate to the same CDR3. The chain employs TRBV6-4 and TRBJ1-1, with D maybe TRBD1 (6 bases). The CDR3 consists of 14 residues. Germline lookup yields CDR1 MRHNA and CDR2 SNTAGT. V lost 6 bases and J 1 base, leaving 12 bases between the germline ends. The DNA for the CDR3 is TGTGCCAGCAGGGGGGGGACAACGAACACTGAAGCTTTCTTT. Its translation: CASRGGTTNTEAFF.

This clone was seen just once. V usage is TRBV27 and J usage is TRBJ1-1; 12 bases fit TRBD1. The germline CDR1 and CDR2 sequences are MNHEY and SMNVEV (reference sequence). V gave up 5 bases and J gave up 6 bases; unmatched junction bases: 16. The CDR3 consists of 18 residues. CDR3 region: CASSPHRGQGAKTAEAFF. The CDR3 DNA sequence: TGTGCCAGCAGTCCCCACCGGGGACAGGGGGCTAAAACAGCTGAAGCTTTCTTT.

This chain uses TRBV6-6 with TRBJ2-7, with 8 bases matching TRBD2. The germline gives CDR1 MNHNY, CDR2 SVGAGI (reference sequence). The V and J ends lost 7 bases and 3 bases, in that order; junction bases with no gene match: 5. The CDR3 extends over 13 amino acids. CDR3 nucleotides: TGTGCCAGCATCCTAGCGGGCGGCTACGAGCAGTACTTC. Protein: CASILAGGYEQYF.

This clone showed up just once. The chain links TRBV30 to TRBJ1-2, with TRBD1 matching 10 bases. The CDR3 consists of 15 residues. The germline V gene has CDR1 GTSNPN and CDR2 SVGIG (reference sequence). V trimming: 0 bases; J trimming: 5 bases; junction bases outside the gene matches: 6. CDR3: CAWSVPGQGHYGYTF. In DNA form, the CDR3 reads TGTGCCTGGAGTGTACCGGGACAGGGGCATTATGGCTACACCTTC.

CDR3 loop: CASSQYPYEQYF. CDR3 DNA: TGTGCCAGCAGTCAATATCCCTATGAGCAGTACTTC. The rearrangement uses TRBV2 and TRBJ2-5, with D uncertain. In germline, CDR1 is SNHLY, CDR2 FYNNEI. The CDR3 is made up of 12 amino acids. Trimming removed 5 bases from V and 11 bases from J, with 15 bases in between.

The chain employs TRBV5-6 and TRBJ1-1; D call uncertain. V lost 0 bases and J 7 bases, leaving 10 bases between the germline ends. The length of the CDR3 is 13 residues. The V gene's germline CDR1 is SGHDT and CDR2 YYEEEE. The CDR3, as DNA: TGTGCCAGCAGCTTGGAAATCGGGGTTGAAGCTTTCTTT. Translated: CASSLEIGVEAFF.

This clone was detected only a few times. At one boundary the junction diverges from the germline segment, which might be a read error. The chain carries TRBV5-1 and TRBJ2-3, with a tentative D call TRBD1 (10 bases). The CDR3 consists of 15 residues. Germline V lookup: CDR1 SGHRS, CDR2 YFSETQ. CDR3 sequence (DNA): TGCGCCAGCAGCCCGGGACAGGGGAGCGGTAGCGGGAGTCACTTT. It yields the protein CASSPGQGSGSGSHF. Looking up the rest from reference TRBV5-1 and TRBJ2-3 gives the full variable domain: KAGVTQTPRYLIKTRGQQVTLSCSPISGHRSVSWYQQTPGQGLQFLFEYFSETQRNKGNFPGRFSGRQFSNSRSEMNVSTLELGDSALYLCASSPGQGSGSGSHFGPGTRLTVL.